Below are 17 T cell receptor beta chains sequenced from a single sample in a study of blood T cell repertoires in COVID-19. Only in-frame clones appear in the TCRdb table, and some are missing; sequencing was by immunoSEQ multiplex PCR. Of around 270,000 clones in the sample, roughly 86% were seen once. Sequencing was carried out using peripheral blood. The receptors here all came from an older woman with COVID-19, enrolled during active disease.

The chain joins TRBV5-5 to TRBJ2-3; 12 positions match TRBD2. The length of the CDR3 is 17 residues. From germline, CDR1 is SGHKS and CDR2 YYEKEE (reference sequence). V shed 5 bases, J shed 6 bases, and the junction held 13 bases outside the gene matches. The CDR3 reads CASSRMALAGGTDTQYF. The CDR3, as DNA: TGTGCCAGCAGTCGTATGGCACTAGCGGGAGGAACCGATACGCAGTATTTT.

The J gene is TRBJ1-5, the V gene TRBV6-1, with 7 bases matching TRBD1. After removal of 2 bases from V and 6 bases from J, the junction contained 4 bases not matched to a gene. The V gene's germline CDR1 is MNHNS and CDR2 SASEGT. This CDR3 comprises 14 residues. CDR3 loop: CASSEKGAGQPQHF. CDR3 DNA sequence: TGTGCCAGCAGTGAAAAGGGGGCTGGTCAGCCCCAGCATTTT.

The DNA for the CDR3 is TGTGCCAGCAGTTCGGCAGGGGGCTTTCAGCCCCAGCATTTT. It specifies CASSSAGGFQPQHF. The chain links TRBV6-2 or TRBV6-3 to TRBJ1-5, with 8 bases that match TRBD1. The germline V gene encodes CDR1 MNHEY and CDR2 SVGEGT. CDR3 length: 14 amino acids. V lost 4 bases to trimming and J lost 6 bases; unmatched junction nucleotides: 5.

This clone was counted once. The chain employs TRBV11-2 and TRBJ1-4; D is uncertain. Germline V gene sequence: CDR1 SGHAT, CDR2 FQNNGV. The CDR3 contains 14 residues. Trimming stripped 5 bases from V and 5 bases from J, with 12 bases between. The CDR3 is CASSRLIGNEKLFF. Written as DNA, the CDR3 is TGTGCCAGCAGCAGACTTATCGGGAATGAAAAACTGTTTTTT.

J is TRBJ1-2 and V is TRBV28, with TRBD1 as a possible D gene (5 bases). Between the trimmed V and J ends, which lost 4 bases and 4 bases, there was a span of 19 bases. CDR3 length: 16 residues. CDR1 is MDHEN, CDR2 SYDVKM, per germline. The CDR3 bases are TGTGCCAGCAGTTCGTTAGGGGCCCCTGTTGGCTATGGCTACACCTTC. Translation gives CASSSLGAPVGYGYTF.

This chain joins TRBV7-9 and TRBJ1-3; D unresolved. V dropped 6 bases and J dropped 0 bases, with 18 bases sitting between them. The CDR3 length is 17 residues. Germline V gene sequence: CDR1 SEHNR, CDR2 FQNEAQ (reference sequence). CDR3 region: CASRPRGGAFSGNTIYF. The CDR3 DNA follows: TGTGCCAGCAGACCCCGGGGAGGAGCTTTCTCTGGAAACACCATATATTTT.

V gene TRBV7-2 combines with J gene TRBJ2-1, with 10 bases that match TRBD2. This CDR3 comprises 16 residues. The germline CDR1 and CDR2 sequences are SGHTA and FQGNSA. The ends lost 2 bases at V and 0 bases at J; junction bases unmatched: 1. The CDR3 here is CASSLRLAGSYNEQFF. CDR3 coding DNA: TGTGCCAGCAGCTTACGACTAGCGGGCTCCTACAATGAGCAGTTCTTC.

The chain employs TRBV6-5 and TRBJ2-3; 9 bases fit TRBD1. The CDR3 spans 14 residues. The germline V gene has CDR1 MNHEY and CDR2 SVGAGI. V lost 6 bases to trimming and J lost 5 bases; unmatched junction nucleotides: 6. CDR3 DNA sequence: TGTGCCAGCAGCCCGACAGGGGGTAGAGATACGCAGTATTTT. Protein product: CASSPTGGRDTQYF.

The chain combines TRBV3-1 (or the pseudogene TRBV3-2) with TRBJ1-2; a weak D match, TRBD1 (5 bases). Germline V CDR1 and CDR2: LGHDT, YNNKEL (reference sequence). The CDR3 runs to 13 residues. V was trimmed by 1 base and J by 2 bases, leaving 5 bases between them. The CDR3 region has the DNA TGTGCCAGCAGCCAAGCAGGGAACTATGGCTACACCTTC. Protein sequence: CASSQAGNYGYTF.

There are a few counts of this clone. The rearrangement joins TRBV6-2 or TRBV6-3 to TRBJ2-2; tentatively, D is TRBD2 (5 bases). This CDR3 is 15 amino acids long. Germline V lookup: CDR1 MNHEY, CDR2 SVGEGT. V lost 3 bases and J lost 5, with 13 bases in between. In DNA form, the CDR3 reads TGTGCCAGCAGTTATGGCGGGTCTCCTACCGGGGAGCTGTTTTTT. Its protein is CASSYGGSPTGELFF.

J is TRBJ2-1 and V is TRBV7-2; unclear D gene. Trimming removed 5 bases at V and 9 bases at J, with 11 bases between. CDR1 SGHTA and CDR2 FQGNSA come from the germline V gene. The length of the CDR3 is 12 residues. CDR3 amino acids: CASSPQRSEQFF. The CDR3 nucleotides read TGTGCCAGCAGCCCCCAACGGTCTGAGCAGTTCTTC.

This clone was counted a single time. The chain carries TRBV6-2 or TRBV6-3 and TRBJ2-1; D is uncertain. CDR1 MNHEY and CDR2 SVGEGT come from the germline V gene. CDR3 length: 14 residues. V lost 6 bases and J lost 5, with 14 bases in between. The CDR3 spells CASSAMRSHNEQFF. The CDR3 DNA reads TGTGCCAGCAGCGCCATGCGATCCCACAATGAGCAGTTCTTC.

This sequence joins TRBV7-3 and TRBJ2-3; 8 bases match TRBD2. CDR1 and CDR2 (germline): SGHTA, FQGTGA. V shed 2 bases, J shed 3 bases, and the junction held 4 bases outside the gene matches. This CDR3 has 15 amino acids. The chain's CDR3 is CASSLGGGRTDTQYF. The CDR3 DNA reads TGTGCCAGCAGCTTAGGGGGCGGGAGGACAGATACGCAGTATTTT.

The J gene is TRBJ1-1, the V gene TRBV6-6, with 8 bases identical to TRBD1. Germline V gene sequence: CDR1 MNHNY, CDR2 SVGAGI (reference sequence). With V trimmed by 4 bases and J by 6 bases, 4 bases remained unmatched. The CDR3 extends over 13 amino acids. The CDR3, as DNA: TGTGCCAGCAGTTGGACAGGGAATGCTGAAGCTTTCTTT. It translates to CASSWTGNAEAFF.

In this sample, this clone turned up once. The V call is TRBV6-2 or TRBV6-3, the J call TRBJ2-7; a weak D match, TRBD2 (7 bases). Germline V CDR1 and CDR2: MNHEY, SVGEGT. There are 16 residues in the CDR3. The V end lost 0 bases, the J end lost 5 bases, and 17 bases lay between the germline ends. In DNA form, the CDR3 reads TGTGCCAGCAGTTACTCCCGAGGGGGGGGCCTGCACGAGCAGTACTTC. Protein sequence: CASSYSRGGGLHEQYF.

This clone occurred a few times. V usage is TRBV6-2 or TRBV6-3 and J usage is TRBJ2-7, with 11 bases identical to TRBD2. V was pared by 0 bases and J by 2 bases, with 0 bases of the junction left unmatched. The CDR3 length is 15 residues. CDR1 is MNHEY and CDR2 is SVGEGT in the germline V gene. CDR3 protein: CASSYSTSGAYEQYF. The CDR3 nucleotides are TGTGCCAGCAGTTACTCGACTAGCGGGGCCTACGAGCAGTACTTC.

This chain joins TRBV7-2 and TRBJ1-4, with D unclear. This CDR3 region has 15 residues. The V and J ends lost 1 base and 5 bases respectively, with 11 bases between them. Looked up from germline, CDR1 is SGHTA and CDR2 is FQGNSA. CDR3 protein: CASSLGATTNEKLFF. CDR3 in DNA: TGTGCCAGCAGCTTAGGTGCCACTACCAATGAAAAACTGTTTTTT.